This T cell receptor (beta chain) was sequenced in a study of OX40 agonist ivuxolimab in advanced cancers. For the wider study: Ivuxolimab was an agonistic, fully human IgG2 monoclonal antibody directed against OX40 (CD134), a costimulatory receptor. Patients were allowed to have had prior anti-PD-1, anti-PD-L1 or anti-CTLA-4 therapy, and 40% to 45% of the dose-escalation patients had previously received checkpoint inhibitors. Intravenous ivuxolimab was administered to patients every 2 weeks at six dose levels: 0.01, 0.1, 0.3, 1.5, 3 and 10 mg/kg. The purpose of peripheral TCRbeta sequencing was to test whether ivuxolimab changed TCR sequence diversity and led to clonal T-cell expansion. A male proportion of 82.7% and a mean age of roughly 55 years, ranging from about 23 to 90, were recorded for the dose-escalation cohort. Of the roughly 51 patients in dose escalation, some 19 had hepatocellular carcinoma, around 15 had melanoma, 9 had renal cell carcinoma and 9 had head and neck cancer. Partial responses were achieved by three dose-escalation patients, of whom one had hepatocellular carcinoma and two had cutaneous melanoma. The paper reports the monotherapy dose-escalation portion (N of about 50 patients) of the phase I ivuxolimab trial. Points the paper makes about the study in general: The antigen specificity of the clonally expanded peripheral T cells was not determined. In the 0.1-3.0 mg/kg groups, partial responders had among the lowest normalized peripheral clonal expansion, particularly in CD8+ T cells. Low levels of normalized T-cell clonal expansion were also seen in some patients who did not respond. Clonal expansion of both CD4+ and CD8+ blood T cells was observed from baseline to week 6 at doses 0.1 to 3.0 mg/kg. After ivuxolimab, more expanded clones were found on average in CD8+ T cells than in CD4+ T cells.

As for this clone: This receptor's antigen is unknown. One base away there is no much larger clone; base qualities are not given.

Genomic DNA was isolated from the sorted cells so that the TCRbeta CDR3 region could be sequenced. The immunoSEQ Assay was used for sequencing of TCRbeta CDR3 regions. TCRdb took over this immuneACCESS table, retaining in-frame rearrangements with V and J assigned. Such tables are incomplete; in checked studies, under half of the missing clones stem from an unresolved V gene, and the remainder is unexplained. Here the sample has 60,000 to 75,000 clones; 84% occur a single time. The top ten hold 7.9% of the sample. The trim is 0 bases for V and 8 bases for J, with a gap of 9 bases between the germline ends. CDR1 and CDR2 were assigned from the germline V gene as SGHRS and YFSETQ. Including cysteine and phenylalanine, the CDR3 has 14 amino acids. Only the CDR3 DNA stays, 42 bases, in frame from base 1. The trial excluded patients who had a history of autoimmune disease or were on systemic immunosuppression. Peripheral blood for TCR sequencing was drawn from every dose cohort at baseline, at cycle 4 day 1 and at cycle 7 day 1. Samples came from an open-label, multicenter, first-in-human phase I dose-escalation trial of ivuxolimab. Adults with locally advanced or metastatic head and neck squamous cell, hepatocellular, melanoma or renal cell carcinoma were enrolled in the trial. CD4+ and CD8+ T cells were sorted separately from peripheral blood before TCR sequencing.

Sequenced here: CD4+ or CD8+ T cells sorted from blood, sampled in a trial of the OX40 agonist ivuxolimab. The chain employs TRBV5-1 and TRBJ1-6; the D gene is unclear. The sequence derives from an adult with an advanced solid tumor such as melanoma, head and neck, liver or kidney cancer. CDR3 protein: CASSLAPGYSPLHF. The DNA sequence is TGCGCCAGCAGCTTGGCGCCCGGATATTCACCCCTCCACTTT.